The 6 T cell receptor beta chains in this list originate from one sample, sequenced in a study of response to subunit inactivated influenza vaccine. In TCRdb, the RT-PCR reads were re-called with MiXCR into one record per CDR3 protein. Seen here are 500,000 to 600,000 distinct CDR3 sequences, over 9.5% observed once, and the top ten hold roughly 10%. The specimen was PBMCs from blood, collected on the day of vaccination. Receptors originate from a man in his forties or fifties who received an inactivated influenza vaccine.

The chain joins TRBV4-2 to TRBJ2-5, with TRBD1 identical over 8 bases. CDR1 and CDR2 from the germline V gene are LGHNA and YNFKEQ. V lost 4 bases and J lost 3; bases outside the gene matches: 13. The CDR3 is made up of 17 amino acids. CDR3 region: CASSREVQGGGKETQYF. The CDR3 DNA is TGTGCCAGCAGCCGGGAGGTACAGGGGGGCGGAAAAGAGACCCAGTACTTC.

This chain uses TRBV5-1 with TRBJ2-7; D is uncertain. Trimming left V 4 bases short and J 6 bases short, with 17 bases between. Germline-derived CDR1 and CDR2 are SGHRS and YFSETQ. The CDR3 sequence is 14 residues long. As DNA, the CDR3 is TGCGCCAGCAGCAAAAAAGGACCAGTGGTCGAGCAGTACTTC. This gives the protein CASSKKGPVVEQYF.

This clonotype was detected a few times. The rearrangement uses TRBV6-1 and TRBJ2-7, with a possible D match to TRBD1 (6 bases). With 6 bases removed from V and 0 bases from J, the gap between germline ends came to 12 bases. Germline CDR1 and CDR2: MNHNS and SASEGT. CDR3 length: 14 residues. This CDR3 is CASRPGHRSYEQYF. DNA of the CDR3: TGTGCCAGCAGACCGGGACATCGCTCCTACGAGCAGTACTTC.

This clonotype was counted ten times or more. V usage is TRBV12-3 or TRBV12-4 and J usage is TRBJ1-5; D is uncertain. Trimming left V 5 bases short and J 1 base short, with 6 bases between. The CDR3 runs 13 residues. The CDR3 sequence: CASSVDSNQPQHF. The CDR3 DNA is TGTGCCAGCAGTGTGGACAGCAATCAGCCCCAGCATTTT.

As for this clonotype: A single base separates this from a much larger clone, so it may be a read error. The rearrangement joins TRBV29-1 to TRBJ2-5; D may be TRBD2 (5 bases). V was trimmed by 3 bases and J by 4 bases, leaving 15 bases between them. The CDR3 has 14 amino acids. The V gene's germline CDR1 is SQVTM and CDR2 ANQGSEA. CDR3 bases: TGCAGCGTTGACTGGCGGCGGGCCCCAGAGACCCAGTACTTC. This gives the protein CSVDWRRAPETQYF. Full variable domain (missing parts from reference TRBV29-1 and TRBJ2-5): SAVISQKPSRDICQRGTSLTIQCQVDSQVTMMFWYRQQPGQSLTLIATANQGSEATYESGFVIDKFPISRPNLTFSTLTVSNMSPEDSSIYLCSVDWRRAPETQYFGPGTRLLVL.

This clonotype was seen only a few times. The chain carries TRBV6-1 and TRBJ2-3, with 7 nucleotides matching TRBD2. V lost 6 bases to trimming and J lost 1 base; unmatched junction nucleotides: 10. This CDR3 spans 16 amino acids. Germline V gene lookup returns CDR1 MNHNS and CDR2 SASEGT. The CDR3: CASSFVLGGGTDTQYF. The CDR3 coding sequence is TGTGCCAGCAGCTTCGTCCTGGGGGGGGGCACAGATACGCAGTATTTT.